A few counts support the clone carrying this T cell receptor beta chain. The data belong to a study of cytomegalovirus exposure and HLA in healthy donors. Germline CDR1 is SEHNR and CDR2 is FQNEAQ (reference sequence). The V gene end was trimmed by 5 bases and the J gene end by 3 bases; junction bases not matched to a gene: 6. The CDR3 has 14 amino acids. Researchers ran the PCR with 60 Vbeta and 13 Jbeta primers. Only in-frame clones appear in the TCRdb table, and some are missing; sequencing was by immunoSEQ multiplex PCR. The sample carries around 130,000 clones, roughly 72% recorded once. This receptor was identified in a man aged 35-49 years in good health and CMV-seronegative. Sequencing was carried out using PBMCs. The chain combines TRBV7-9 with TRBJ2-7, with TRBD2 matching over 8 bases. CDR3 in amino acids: CASSPGLADYEQYF. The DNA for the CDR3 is TGTGCCAGCAGCCCTGGACTAGCCGACTACGAGCAGTACTTC.